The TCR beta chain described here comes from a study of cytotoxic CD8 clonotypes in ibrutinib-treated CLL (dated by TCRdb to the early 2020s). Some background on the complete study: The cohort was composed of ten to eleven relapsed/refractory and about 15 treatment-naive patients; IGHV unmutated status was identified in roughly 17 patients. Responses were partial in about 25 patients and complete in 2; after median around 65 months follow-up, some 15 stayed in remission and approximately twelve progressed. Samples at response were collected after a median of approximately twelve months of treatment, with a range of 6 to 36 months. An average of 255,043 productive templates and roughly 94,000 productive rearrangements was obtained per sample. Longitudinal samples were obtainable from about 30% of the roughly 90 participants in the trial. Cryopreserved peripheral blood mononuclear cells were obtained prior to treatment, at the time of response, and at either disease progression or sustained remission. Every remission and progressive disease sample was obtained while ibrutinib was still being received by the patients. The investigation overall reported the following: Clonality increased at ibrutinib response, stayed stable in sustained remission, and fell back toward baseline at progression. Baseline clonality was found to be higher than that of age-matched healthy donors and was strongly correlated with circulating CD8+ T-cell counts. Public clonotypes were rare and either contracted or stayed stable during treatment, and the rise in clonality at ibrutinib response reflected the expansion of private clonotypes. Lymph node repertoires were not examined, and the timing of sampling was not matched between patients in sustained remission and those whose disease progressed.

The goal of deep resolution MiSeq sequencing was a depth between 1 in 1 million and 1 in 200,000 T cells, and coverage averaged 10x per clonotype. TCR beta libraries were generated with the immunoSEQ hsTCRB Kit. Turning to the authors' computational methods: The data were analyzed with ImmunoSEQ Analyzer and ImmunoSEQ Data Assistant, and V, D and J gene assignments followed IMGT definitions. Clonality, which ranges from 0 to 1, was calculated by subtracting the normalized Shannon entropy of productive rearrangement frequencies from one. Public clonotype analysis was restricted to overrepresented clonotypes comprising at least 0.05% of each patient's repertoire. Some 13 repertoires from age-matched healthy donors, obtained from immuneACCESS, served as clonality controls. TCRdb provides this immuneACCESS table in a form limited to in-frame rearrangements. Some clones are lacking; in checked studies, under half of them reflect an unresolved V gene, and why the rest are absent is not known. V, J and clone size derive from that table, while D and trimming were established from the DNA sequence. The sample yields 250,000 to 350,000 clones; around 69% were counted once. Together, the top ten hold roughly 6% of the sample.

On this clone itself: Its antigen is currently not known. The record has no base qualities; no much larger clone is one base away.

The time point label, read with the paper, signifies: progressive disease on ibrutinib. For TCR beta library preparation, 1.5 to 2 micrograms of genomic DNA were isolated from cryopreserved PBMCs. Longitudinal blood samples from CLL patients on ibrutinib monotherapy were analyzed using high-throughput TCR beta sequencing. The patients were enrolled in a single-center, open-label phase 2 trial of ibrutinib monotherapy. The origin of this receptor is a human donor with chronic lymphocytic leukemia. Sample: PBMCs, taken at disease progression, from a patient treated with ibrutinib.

For the CDR3, the sequence is CASSLRTGEIREQYF. The nucleotide sequence is TGCGCCAGCAGCCTAAGGACAGGGGAAATACGAGAGCAGTACTTC. The sequence is built from TRBV4-1 and TRBJ2-7, and 9 bases in between align with TRBD1. Trimming takes 4 bases off V and 7 bases off J; junction bases not matched to a gene: 11. Measured from the cysteine to the phenylalanine, the CDR3 is 15 residues long. The sequence is cut down to CDR3 DNA, 45 bases in frame from base 1. CDR1 and CDR2 are read off the germline V gene as MGHRA and YSYEKL.